What follows describes a single T cell receptor beta chain. The antigen is not known. This entry comes from a study of identifying expanded T cells in peripheral blood. Points from the study as a whole: Over approximately two and four weeks, about 16.4 and 19 clones changed, versus roughly 1.1 between replicates.

Some clones are missing from TCRdb's copy, which holds only in-frame ones; the method was immunoSEQ multiplex PCR. The table shows fewer than 110,000 clones, with 87% occurring only once. Germline CDR1 and CDR2: MNHEY and SMNVEV (reference sequence). The CDR3 spans 18 residues. With V trimmed by 3 bases and J by 2 bases, 8 bases remained unmatched. Healthy donors had no documented immune events, such as infections, while sampled. The TCR originated in a person between 18 and 75 years old in good health. The material sequenced was blood. The chain combines TRBV27 with TRBJ1-6; 9 nucleotides match TRBD1. The CDR3 loop reads CASSFSVRDRAYNSPLHF. The CDR3 nucleotides read TGTGCCAGCAGTTTCTCAGTTCGGGACAGGGCCTATAATTCACCCCTCCACTTT.